The clone carrying this T cell receptor beta chain was counted a single time. This entry is derived from a study of technical replicates of blood from a handful of donors. Method: immunoSEQ multiplex PCR; TCRdb's copy keeps in-frame clones and lacks some. This sample carries about 50,000 clones, approximately 95% of them seen once, and the ten largest clones take 0.3% to 0.4%. Sequencing was done on a sample of T cells isolated from PBMCs. The sequence derives from a human donor in good health.

The CDR3 region is CASTLLNTEAFF. DNA for the CDR3: TGTGCCAGCACTCTATTGAACACTGAAGCTTTCTTT. The rearrangement joins TRBV6-1 to TRBJ1-1; D ambiguous. Trimming stripped 7 bases from V and 0 bases from J, with 6 bases between. This CDR3 has 12 residues. Germline assignment: CDR1 MNHNS and CDR2 SASEGT.